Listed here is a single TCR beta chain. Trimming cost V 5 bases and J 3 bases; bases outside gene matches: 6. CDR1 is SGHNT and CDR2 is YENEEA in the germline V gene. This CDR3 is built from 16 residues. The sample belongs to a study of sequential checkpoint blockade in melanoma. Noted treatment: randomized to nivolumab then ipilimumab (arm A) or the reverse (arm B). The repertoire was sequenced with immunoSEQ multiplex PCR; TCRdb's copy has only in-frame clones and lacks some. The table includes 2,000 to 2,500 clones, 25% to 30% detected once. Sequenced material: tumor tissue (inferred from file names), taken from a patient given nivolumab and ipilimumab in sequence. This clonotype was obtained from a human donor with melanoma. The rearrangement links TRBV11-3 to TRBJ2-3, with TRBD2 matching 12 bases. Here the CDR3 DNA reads TGTGCCAGCAGCCCCAGTCTAGCGGGAGGGACAGATACGCAGTATTTT. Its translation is CASSPSLAGGTDTQYF. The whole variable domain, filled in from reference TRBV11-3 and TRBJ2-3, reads EAGVVQSPRYKIIEKKQPVAFWCNPISGHNTLYWYLQNLGQGPELLIRYENEEAVDDSQLPKDRFSAERLKGVDSTLKIQPAELGDSAVYLCASSPSLAGGTDTQYFGPGTRLTVL.